A single sample gave rise to the 19 T cell receptor beta chains below, sequenced in a study of CD8 T cells in ankylosing spondylitis. TCRdb re-analysed the 5' RACE reads in MiXCR, keeping a single row per CDR3 protein. The sample holds under 300,000 distinct CDR3 sequences, 15% to 20% seen once. The sample consisted of blood, either unsorted or a sorted T cell fraction (not recorded which). These receptors were collected from a male donor with ankylosing spondylitis or in good health (not recorded which).

This clonotype has only a few counts. The gene calls are TRBV4-1 and TRBJ2-1; 7 bases align to TRBD1. V shed 8 bases, J shed 8 bases, and the junction held 6 bases outside the gene matches. The germline V gene encodes CDR1 MGHRA and CDR2 YSYEKL. This CDR3 region has 12 residues. CDR3 in DNA: TGCGCCAGCCCACAGGGGTGGGATGAGCAGTTCTTC. It translates to CASPQGWDEQFF.

The chain employs TRBV20-1 and TRBJ2-7; D possibly uses TRBD1 or TRBD2 (8 bases each). Germline V gives CDR1 DFQATT, CDR2 SNEGSKA (reference sequence). The CDR3 length is 20 residues. The V and J ends lost 2 bases and 1 base respectively, with 30 bases between them. This CDR3 is CSARPNHRGEGSGRSYEQYF. CDR3 in DNA: TGCAGTGCTAGACCCAACCACAGGGGGGAAGGAAGCGGGAGATCCTACGAGCAGTACTTC.

In its sample, this clonotype was seen a few times. The CDR3 coding sequence is TGTGCCAGCAGCTCAGATTCCCTCCCGGGACAGTACAATGAGCAGTTCTTC. This codes for CASSSDSLPGQYNEQFF. This sequence joins TRBV7-9 and TRBJ2-1, with 7 bases lining up with TRBD1. Germline V gene sequence: CDR1 SEHNR, CDR2 FQNEAQ (reference sequence). Trimming at V came to 4 bases and at J to 4 bases, leaving 13 bases not matched to a gene. The CDR3 totals 17 residues. Supplemented by reference TRBV7-9 and TRBJ2-1, the full variable domain reads DTGVSQNPRHKITKRGQNVTFRCDPISEHNRLYWYRQTLGQGPEFLTYFQNEAQLEKSRLLSDRFSAERPKGSFSTLEIQRTEQGDSAMYLCASSSDSLPGQYNEQFFGPGTRLTVL.

V is TRBV20-1 and J is TRBJ2-7, with a possible D match to TRBD1 (6 bases). V dropped 1 base and J dropped 0 bases, with 7 bases sitting between them. CDR3 length equals 13 residues. Looked up from germline, CDR1 is DFQATT and CDR2 is SNEGSKA (reference sequence). CDR3 sequence: CSARGDTSYEQYF. Here the CDR3 DNA reads TGCAGTGCTAGAGGGGACACCTCCTACGAGCAGTACTTC.

Ten or more counts support this clonotype. This chain joins TRBV10-3 and TRBJ1-4; TRBD1 might be the D (5 bases). This CDR3 has 12 amino acids. The germline V gene has CDR1 ENHRY and CDR2 SYGVKD. Trimming stripped 4 bases from V and 7 bases from J, with 7 bases between. The CDR3 DNA follows: TGTGCCATCAGTGGGACACCTGAAAAACTGTTTTTT. Protein product: CAISGTPEKLFF.

This rearrangement joins TRBV4-1 to TRBJ2-3; no firm D call. Trimming stripped 4 bases from V and 3 bases from J, with 17 bases between. The CDR3 length is 16 residues. CDR1 is MGHRA and CDR2 is YSYEKL in the germline V gene. The CDR3 loop reads CASSPLAEVRTDTQYF. The CDR3 nucleotides read TGCGCCAGCAGCCCTCTGGCCGAAGTGAGGACAGATACGCAGTATTTT.

In this sample, this clonotype turned up a few times. The chain carries TRBV5-5 and TRBJ2-7; no clear D. Germline V lookup: CDR1 SGHKS, CDR2 YYEKEE (reference sequence). The V end was cut by 3 bases, the J end by 7 bases, with 17 bases between. The CDR3 totals 14 residues. The CDR3 DNA sequence: TGTGCCAGCAGCTCGCCTACCCAGACTCGGGAGCAGTACTTC. Its protein product is CASSSPTQTREQYF.

This clonotype was seen more than once but under ten times. The chain is built from TRBV29-1 and TRBJ2-5, with unresolved D. This CDR3 region has 13 residues. The V gene lost 6 bases and the J gene lost 0 bases, with 11 bases spanning the gap. Germline V gene sequence: CDR1 SQVTM, CDR2 ANQGSEA. The CDR3 loop reads CSVAPQYQETQYF. The CDR3 DNA reads as TGCAGCGTCGCCCCCCAGTACCAAGAGACCCAGTACTTC.

The rearrangement links TRBV20-1 to TRBJ2-2, with D perhaps TRBD1 or TRBD2 (6 bases each). This CDR3 is built from 15 residues. V lost 0 bases and J lost 4, with 12 bases in between. Germline V gives CDR1 DFQATT, CDR2 SNEGSKA (reference sequence). The CDR3 region is CSARDRGRGTGELFF. The CDR3 region has the DNA TGCAGTGCTAGAGACCGGGGGCGAGGCACCGGGGAGCTGTTTTTT.

The table lists this clonotype with many counts. The J gene is TRBJ2-5, the V gene TRBV4-3; 9 nucleotides align to TRBD1. This CDR3 is 15 amino acids long. The germline CDR1 and CDR2 sequences are LGHNA and YSLEER. V dropped 3 bases and J dropped 2; count of bases not matched to a gene: 4. In DNA form, the CDR3 reads TGCGCCAGCAGCCAGACAGGGGGTTTTCAAGAGACCCAGTACTTC. This gives the protein CASSQTGGFQETQYF.

The rearrangement uses TRBV27 and TRBJ2-7, with unresolved D. CDR1 and CDR2 from the germline V gene are MNHEY and SMNVEV (reference sequence). CDR3 length: 14 residues. V dropped 2 bases and J dropped 4 bases, with 12 bases sitting between them. As DNA, the CDR3 is TGTGCCAGCAGTTTAGTAATGGGGATATACGAGCAGTACTTC. Its translation is CASSLVMGIYEQYF.

The V and J genes are TRBV29-1 and TRBJ2-1; 8 bases are a match to TRBD2. This CDR3 contains 11 residues. From germline, CDR1 is SQVTM and CDR2 ANQGSEA. The V segment lost 6 bases and the J segment 7 bases; nucleotides outside the gene matches: 2. CDR3 coding DNA: TGCAGCGTCCTAGCGGGTAATGAGCAGTTCTTC. Translating it yields CSVLAGNEQFF.

A few counts support this clonotype. The chain combines TRBV24-1 with TRBJ2-3, with D unresolved. V gave up 9 bases and J gave up 2 bases, with 14 bases separating them. The CDR3 is made up of 14 amino acids. The germline V gene has CDR1 KGHDR and CDR2 SFDVKD. CDR3 DNA sequence: TGTGCCACCGGAACCGGACGAATCACAGATACGCAGTATTTT. This translates into CATGTGRITDTQYF.

The V and J genes are TRBV27 and TRBJ1-1, with 8 bases fitting TRBD1. The CDR3 has 14 residues. The germline CDR1 and CDR2 sequences are MNHEY and SMNVEV (reference sequence). V was clipped by 4 bases and J by 8 bases; unmatched bases: 9. The CDR3 DNA reads as TGTGCCAGCAGTTCGGACAGGGAGATTCCCGAAGCTTTCTTT. Amino acids: CASSSDREIPEAFF.

This clonotype came up a few times. This chain connects TRBV4-1 to TRBJ2-1; D call uncertain. V was clipped by 1 base and J by 7 bases, with 17 bases between them. There are 16 residues in the CDR3. Germline V CDR1 and CDR2: MGHRA, YSYEKL. The CDR3 nucleotides are TGCGCCAGCAGCCAAGTAAAGCAGTTATTTGGGAATGAGCAGTTCTTC. It is translated as CASSQVKQLFGNEQFF.

The chain couples TRBV7-3 to TRBJ1-1; D might be TRBD1 (6 bases). The germline V gene encodes CDR1 SGHTA and CDR2 FQGTGA. This CDR3 spans 13 amino acids. V shed 5 bases and J shed 7 bases, with 14 bases lying between them. CDR3 residues: CASSTGIGGEAFF. The DNA of the CDR3 is TGTGCCAGCAGCACAGGGATCGGGGGTGAAGCTTTCTTT. Full variable domain (rest looked up from reference TRBV7-3 and TRBJ1-1): GAGVSQTPSNKVTEKGKYVELRCDPISGHTALYWYRQSLGQGPEFLIYFQGTGAADDSGLPNDRFFAVRPEGSVSTLKIQRTERGDSAVYLCASSTGIGGEAFFGQGTRLTVV.

This clonotype occurred many times. The V and J genes are TRBV6-1 and TRBJ1-5; no firm D call. Trimming shortened V by 8 bases and J by 2 bases, and 16 bases separated the two germline ends. The CDR3 consists of 15 residues. Germline V gene lookup returns CDR1 MNHNS and CDR2 SASEGT. CDR3 in DNA: TGTGCCAGCCGGGGATCGTGGGGTGGCAATCAGCCCCAGCATTTT. Amino acid sequence: CASRGSWGGNQPQHF.

The rearrangement links TRBV7-9 to TRBJ2-7, with 7 bases aligning to TRBD2. The V gene's germline CDR1 is SEHNR and CDR2 FQNEAQ (reference sequence). The CDR3 extends over 16 amino acids. The V and J ends lost 6 bases and 2 bases, in that order; junction bases with no gene match: 13. The chain's CDR3 is CASRPPGGLDPYEQYF. The CDR3 DNA is TGTGCCAGCAGACCTCCGGGGGGTCTAGACCCCTACGAGCAGTACTTC.

This sequence joins TRBV4-3 and TRBJ2-1, with TRBD2 identical over 7 bases. This CDR3 is 16 amino acids long. Germline lookup yields CDR1 LGHNA and CDR2 YSLEER. Losses at the gene ends were 5 bases for V and 0 bases for J; bases not matched to a gene: 7. CDR3 coding DNA: TGCGCCAGCAGCAGAGCTAGCGGTAGCTCCTACAATGAGCAGTTCTTC. Protein sequence: CASSRASGSSYNEQFF.